The clone carrying this T cell receptor beta chain was counted a few times. The data were taken from a study of T-cell memory formation after mild COVID-19. MiXCR was run by TCRdb on the 5' RACE reads, yielding one entry per CDR3 protein. Of 400,000 to 500,000 distinct CDR3 sequences listed, approximately 19% are singletons. In germline, CDR1 is SEHNR, CDR2 FQNEAQ (reference sequence). J was trimmed by 6 bases and V by 3 bases; bases with no gene match: 8. The CDR3 spans 15 residues. Input material: PBMCs or a T cell subset sorted from them (not recorded which). The source is a man younger than 30 who had mild COVID-19 (a few samples of this study predate the infection). Cell type and time point are not known. The chain joins TRBV7-9 to TRBJ2-3, with 8 nucleotides matching TRBD2. The CDR3, as DNA: TGTGCCAGCAGCTTCCTAGCGGGCCCAAGGGATACGCAGTATTTT. Translating gives CASSFLAGPRDTQYF.